The 24 T cell receptor beta chains listed next were all sequenced from one sample in a study of blood T cells in healthy people across ages (dated by TCRdb to the mid-2010s). Library preparation employed 5' RACE. Sequencing took place on an Illumina HiSeq 2500. The second PCR ran for roughly 7 to 12 cycles and used a J-beta primer mix along with a sample-barcoded 5' primer. TCRdb reworked the public reads: Q25 trimming with fastp, MiXCR clone assembly, productive beta chains retained. Each entry is one CDR3 protein sequence, shown with its most common DNA and genes. Here the sample has 780,000 or so distinct CDR3 sequences; around 50% occur a single time. The leading ten clones occupy around 24% of the sample. Sequences were obtained from blood. Source of these receptors: a man between 40 and 49 years old in good health.

This clonotype has a handful of counts. V is TRBV5-1 and J is TRBJ1-5; D not resolved. With 4 bases removed from V and 2 bases from J, the gap between germline ends came to 7 bases. The CDR3 consists of 13 residues. The germline gives CDR1 SGHRS, CDR2 YFSETQ. CDR3 sequence reads: CASSVVGNQPQHF. The CDR3 DNA sequence: TGCGCCAGCAGCGTTGTGGGCAATCAGCCCCAGCATTTT.

The chain joins TRBV29-1 to TRBJ1-1, with D possibly TRBD1 on 5 matching bases. The V gene lost 3 bases and the J gene lost 7 bases, with 9 bases spanning the gap. Germline values: CDR1 SQVTM, CDR2 ANQGSEA. CDR3 length: 11 amino acids. The CDR3 bases are TGCAGCGTTGACGGGGGGTTTGAAGCTTTCTTT. This codes for CSVDGGFEAFF.

As concerns this clonotype: A junction boundary mismatches the germline segment, possibly from a read error. The chain joins TRBV4-1 to TRBJ2-7, with D possibly matching TRBD1 (6 bases). The CDR3 consists of 14 residues. Germline lookup yields CDR1 MGHRA and CDR2 YSYEKL. The CDR3 sequence: CAGSHHQDSYEQYF. The CDR3 region has the DNA TGCGCCGGCAGCCACCACCAGGACAGCTACGAGCAGTACTTC.

This clonotype was counted ten times or more. The chain is built from TRBV5-1 and TRBJ2-5; D uncertain. The DNA matches TRBJ2-7 better at its end, which makes the J call doubtful. The CDR3 is made up of 13 amino acids. CDR1 and CDR2 from the germline V gene are SGHRS and YFSETQ. The CDR3 sequence: CASSLGGMPEQYF. In DNA, the CDR3 is TGCGCCAGCAGCTTGGGTGGGATGCCCGAGCAGTACTTC.

This chain uses TRBV20-1 with TRBJ1-4; tentatively, D is TRBD1 (5 bases). Between the trimmed V and J ends, which lost 1 base and 6 bases, there was a span of 12 bases. This CDR3 contains 14 residues. From germline, CDR1 is DFQATT and CDR2 SNEGSKA (reference sequence). The CDR3 coding sequence is TGCAGTGCTAGAGCGGGGGTAGGAGATGAAAAACTGTTTTTT. It translates to CSARAGVGDEKLFF.

The chain links TRBV29-1 to TRBJ2-2, with TRBD1 matching 7 bases. Germline assignment: CDR1 SQVTM and CDR2 ANQGSEA. This CDR3 contains 14 residues. V shed 5 bases, J shed 1 base, and the junction held 4 bases outside the gene matches. The CDR3 region has the DNA TGCAGCGTTTCCCGGACAGGGAACACCGGGGAGCTGTTTTTT. Translating gives CSVSRTGNTGELFF.

The chain joins TRBV11-2 to TRBJ2-1; 8 nucleotides match TRBD1. Per germline, CDR1 SGHAT and CDR2 FQNNGV. This CDR3 has 13 residues. The V gene end was trimmed by 6 bases and the J gene end by 6 bases; junction bases not matched to a gene: 4. This CDR3 is CASRRTGRNEQFF. The CDR3 DNA reads as TGTGCCAGCAGACGGACAGGGCGCAATGAGCAGTTCTTC.

The chain links TRBV20-1 to TRBJ2-2; D unclear. Per the germline V gene, CDR1 is DFQATT and CDR2 is SNEGSKA (reference sequence). V lost 2 bases and J lost 1, with 5 bases in between. CDR3 length: 13 amino acids. In nucleotides, the CDR3 is TGCAGTGCTAGAAACGGGAACACCGGGGAGCTGTTTTTT. The encoded protein is CSARNGNTGELFF.

This clonotype was counted a single time. The chain combines TRBV24-1 with TRBJ2-3; D is perhaps TRBD2 (6 bases). CDR3 length equals 14 residues. V shed 5 bases and J shed 5 bases, with 13 bases lying between them. Germline assignment: CDR1 KGHDR and CDR2 SFDVKD. The CDR3 here is CATSVGGTEDTQYF. CDR3 DNA sequence: TGTGCCACCAGTGTCGGAGGGACTGAAGATACGCAGTATTTT.

V is TRBV11-3 and J is TRBJ2-1, with 7 bases lining up with TRBD2. The length of the CDR3 is 16 residues. From germline, CDR1 is SGHNT and CDR2 YENEEA. Trimming took 6 bases from V and 3 from J; bases not matched to a gene: 11. This CDR3 is CASSFAAGSFYNEQFF. Here the CDR3 DNA reads TGTGCCAGCAGTTTCGCAGCGGGGAGCTTCTACAATGAGCAGTTCTTC.

The chain uses TRBV29-1 and TRBJ2-7, with D possibly matching TRBD2 (6 bases). Trimming left V 7 bases short and J 7 bases short, with 20 bases between. The CDR3 runs 13 residues. Germline V gives CDR1 SQVTM, CDR2 ANQGSEA. The CDR3 sequence: CSGALSGYNEQYF. CDR3 nucleotide sequence: TGCAGCGGAGCACTTAGCGGATACAATGAGCAGTACTTC.

The rearrangement joins TRBV14 to TRBJ2-7; the D gene is possibly TRBD1 (5 bases). Trimming stripped 3 bases from V and 2 bases from J, with 11 bases between. Germline V gives CDR1 SGHDN, CDR2 FVKESK. There are 14 residues in the CDR3. The DNA for the CDR3 is TGTGCCAGCAGCCAGACCAGGGAAGCCTACGAGCAGTACTTC. This translates into CASSQTREAYEQYF.

The gene calls are TRBV28 and TRBJ1-4; D is unclear. The V and J ends lost 2 bases and 0 bases respectively, with 4 bases between them. CDR3 length equals 14 residues. Germline V gene lookup returns CDR1 MDHEN and CDR2 SYDVKM. CDR3 bases: TGTGCCAGCAGTTTAATCCCAACTAATGAAAAACTGTTTTTT. Encoded protein: CASSLIPTNEKLFF.

The rearrangement uses TRBV11-1 and TRBJ1-1; 8 bases agree with TRBD1. The CDR3 covers 14 residues. CDR1 is SGHAT and CDR2 is FQDESV in the germline V gene (reference sequence). V dropped 5 bases and J dropped 6; count of bases not matched to a gene: 8. CDR3 DNA sequence: TGTGCCAGCAGCGTCTATACACAGGGGGCTGAAGCTTTCTTT. It codes for CASSVYTQGAEAFF.

J is TRBJ1-5 and V is TRBV12-3 or TRBV12-4; perhaps TRBD1 as D (6 bases). The CDR3 consists of 18 residues. CDR3 in DNA: TGTGGGGGGGAGGCTTTGGCAGGGGACCCTTATAGCAATCAGCCCCAGCATTTT. Protein product: CGGEALAGDPYSNQPQHF.

The chain links TRBV10-3 to TRBJ2-2; 10 nucleotides match TRBD1. This CDR3 comprises 14 residues. Trimming removed 11 bases from V and 4 bases from J; junction bases left unmatched: 7. The germline V gene encodes CDR1 ENHRY and CDR2 SYGVKD. The CDR3 is CASATGGATGELFF. CDR3 in DNA: TGTGCCTCAGCGACAGGGGGCGCCACCGGGGAGCTGTTTTTT.

V gene TRBV6-5 combines with J gene TRBJ2-3, with 7 bases matching TRBD1. The J segment lost 8 bases and the V segment lost 0 bases, leaving 17 bases of the junction unmatched. This CDR3 has 18 amino acids. The germline gives CDR1 MNHEY, CDR2 SVGAGI. The CDR3 DNA follows: TGTGCCAGCAGTTACTCAGTTGTCGGGACAGCAGCGCGAGGTACGCAGTATTTT. It specifies CASSYSVVGTAARGTQYF.

This chain connects TRBV20-1 to TRBJ2-1; D not certain. With 0 bases removed from V and 9 bases from J, the gap between germline ends came to 12 bases. Germline CDR1 is DFQATT and CDR2 is SNEGSKA (reference sequence). The CDR3 contains 13 residues. The chain's CDR3 is CSARDRDYGEQFF. CDR3 DNA sequence: TGCAGTGCTAGAGATCGAGATTATGGTGAGCAGTTCTTC.

This clonotype was found many times. The chain joins TRBV28 to TRBJ2-3, with D possibly being TRBD2 (6 bases). The CDR3 runs 16 residues. Trimming stripped 6 bases from V and 5 bases from J, with 21 bases between. Germline lookup yields CDR1 MDHEN and CDR2 SYDVKM. CDR3 in DNA: TGTGCCAGCAGCCCCAGTCGACGGAGGGGAGGAGATACGCAGTATTTT. It encodes CASSPSRRRGGDTQYF.

The chain carries TRBV20-1 and TRBJ2-5, with unresolved D. Deletions cut 6 bases from V and 5 bases from J, with 13 bases between. The CDR3 runs to 12 residues. Germline CDR1 and CDR2: DFQATT and SNEGSKA (reference sequence). The CDR3 protein is CSAGEPRETQYF. The DNA of the CDR3 is TGCAGTGCCGGAGAACCTCGGGAGACCCAGTACTTC.

The DNA for the CDR3 is TGTGCCAGCAGGGACACCGGCCTGAAGAAGGTCAAAAACATTCAGTACTTC. Translation: CASRDTGLKKVKNIQYF. J is TRBJ2-4 and V is TRBV28, with a weak D call TRBD1 (5 bases). Germline values: CDR1 MDHEN, CDR2 SYDVKM. This CDR3 has 17 residues. Trimming pared 6 bases from V and 3 bases from J, leaving 21 bases between.

The chain combines TRBV4-3 with TRBJ1-6; D ambiguous. The germline V gene encodes CDR1 LGHNA and CDR2 YSLEER. V dropped 4 bases and J dropped 8 bases, with 15 bases sitting between them. This CDR3 is built from 15 residues. The CDR3 nucleotides are TGCGCCAGCAGCCCCACGTCCAGGCCGGATTCACCCCTCCACTTT. This sequence encodes CASSPTSRPDSPLHF.

The chain combines TRBV7-9 with TRBJ2-7; D ambiguous. Germline V gene sequence: CDR1 SEHNR, CDR2 FQNEAQ (reference sequence). The CDR3 covers 14 residues. The ends were cut back, 3 bases at V and 7 bases at J, with 16 bases in the middle. This chain's CDR3 is CASSLSYGSDEQYF. DNA of the CDR3: TGTGCCAGCAGCTTGAGTTATGGGTCGGATGAGCAGTACTTC.

This clonotype was detected a few times. V and J are TRBV6-5 and TRBJ2-5; D may be TRBD2 (6 bases). This CDR3 has 14 amino acids. Looked up from germline, CDR1 is MNHEY and CDR2 is SVGAGI. The V end lost 9 bases, the J end lost 2 bases, and 16 bases lay between the germline ends. The CDR3 here is CASKGLARQETQYF. DNA of the CDR3: TGTGCCAGTAAGGGGCTAGCGAGGCAAGAGACCCAGTACTTC.